A single sample is the source of the 26 T cell receptor beta chains below, sequenced in a study of cytomegalovirus exposure and HLA in healthy donors. This PCR relied on a set of 60 Vbeta primers and 13 Jbeta primers. Profiling relied on immunoSEQ multiplex PCR, and the TCRdb table lists in-frame clones only, not all of them. Of about 230,000 clones listed, 82% are singletons. The sequenced material came from PBMCs. The source of these receptors is a woman in her forties in good health and CMV-seronegative.

A few counts support this clone. The chain uses TRBV19 and TRBJ1-4, with D possibly being TRBD1 (6 bases). From germline, CDR1 is LNHDA and CDR2 SQIVND (reference sequence). CDR3 size: 13 residues. Trimming removed 9 bases at V and 3 bases at J, with 11 bases between. CDR3 sequence: CASSGEANEKLFF. CDR3 in DNA: TGTGCCAGCTCAGGGGAAGCTAATGAAAAACTGTTTTTT.

The rearrangement joins TRBV5-1 to TRBJ2-5; 12 nucleotides line up with TRBD2. The V gene end was trimmed by 2 bases and the J gene end by 5 bases; junction bases not matched to a gene: 7. Germline loops: CDR1 SGHRS, CDR2 YFSETQ. This CDR3 has 16 residues. CDR3 protein: CASSFSVLAGGETQYF. CDR3 bases: TGCGCCAGCAGCTTCTCAGTCCTAGCGGGGGGGGAGACCCAGTACTTC.

The J gene is TRBJ1-1, the V gene TRBV19, with D possibly being TRBD1 (6 bases). The CDR3 is 14 residues long. Trimming pared 2 bases from V and 1 base from J, leaving 8 bases between. From germline, CDR1 is LNHDA and CDR2 SQIVND (reference sequence). The CDR3 DNA follows: TGTGCCAGTAGTATAAACAGGGCGAACACTGAAGCTTTCTTT. It codes for CASSINRANTEAFF.

V and J are TRBV7-3 and TRBJ2-7, with TRBD2 matching 7 bases. The CDR3 totals 13 residues. V gave up 5 bases and J gave up 6 bases; unmatched junction bases: 7. The germline V gene has CDR1 SGHTA and CDR2 FQGTGA. CDR3 region: CASSPSTGGEQYF. The CDR3 coding sequence is TGTGCCAGCAGCCCCTCGACGGGGGGCGAGCAGTACTTC. Together with reference TRBV7-3 and TRBJ2-7, the CDR3 gives the full variable domain: GAGVSQTPSNKVTEKGKYVELRCDPISGHTALYWYRQSLGQGPEFLIYFQGTGAADDSGLPNDRFFAVRPEGSVSTLKIQRTERGDSAVYLCASSPSTGGEQYFGPGTRLTVT.

The chain uses TRBV9 and TRBJ2-3, with TRBD1 identical over 8 bases. This CDR3 has 15 residues. V shed 4 bases and J 3 bases; nucleotides not matched to a gene: 7. The V gene's germline CDR1 is SGDLS and CDR2 YYNGEE. The CDR3 region is CASSSPGQETDTQYF. Written as DNA, the CDR3 is TGTGCCAGCAGCTCACCGGGACAGGAGACAGATACGCAGTATTTT.

This chain connects TRBV5-3 to TRBJ1-5, with 9 bases fitting TRBD1. TRBV5-3 belongs to the ORF category, with a function that is uncertain. The CDR3 has 17 residues. The V gene end was trimmed by 0 bases and the J gene end by 3 bases; junction bases not matched to a gene: 7. This chain's CDR3 is CARSLGPGTGPNQPQHF. The CDR3 DNA reads TGTGCCAGAAGCTTGGGACCCGGGACAGGGCCCAATCAGCCCCAGCATTTT.

CDR3 DNA sequence: TGCGCCAGCAGTGAGACAGGAGGGCCGGGGTACAATGAGCAGTTCTTC. Its translation is CASSETGGPGYNEQFF. The gene calls are TRBV10-1 and TRBJ2-1; D may be TRBD2 (6 bases). Germline values: CDR1 WNHNN, CDR2 SYGVQD (reference sequence). Deletions cut 2 bases from V and 4 bases from J, with 15 bases between. The CDR3 covers 16 residues.

The chain carries TRBV10-3 and TRBJ1-3; maybe TRBD1 (6 bases). The V gene lost 7 bases and the J gene lost 0 bases, with 13 bases spanning the gap. There are 15 residues in the CDR3. In germline, CDR1 is ENHRY, CDR2 SYGVKD. The chain's CDR3 is CAITEGQSSGNTIYF. Written as DNA, the CDR3 is TGTGCCATCACAGAAGGACAGAGCTCTGGAAACACCATATATTTT.

The rearrangement joins TRBV2 to TRBJ2-7; 8 bases are a match to TRBD1. This CDR3 comprises 14 residues. Germline CDR1 and CDR2: SNHLY and FYNNEI. Trimming at V came to 4 bases and at J to 6 bases, leaving 8 bases not matched to a gene. The CDR3 is CASSVAGQGSEQYF. The CDR3 DNA reads as TGTGCCAGCAGTGTAGCCGGACAGGGATCCGAGCAGTACTTC.

The chain uses TRBV29-1 and TRBJ2-5; 11 positions agree with TRBD1. CDR3 length: 14 residues. Trimming cost V 6 bases and J 4 bases; bases outside gene matches: 7. Germline V gene sequence: CDR1 SQVTM, CDR2 ANQGSEA. CDR3 protein: CSVGQGASRETQYF. The CDR3 DNA is TGCAGCGTAGGACAGGGGGCGAGTCGAGAGACCCAGTACTTC. Supplemented by reference TRBV29-1 and TRBJ2-5, the full variable domain reads SAVISQKPSRDICQRGTSLTIQCQVDSQVTMMFWYRQQPGQSLTLIATANQGSEATYESGFVIDKFPISRPNLTFSTLTVSNMSPEDSSIYLCSVGQGASRETQYFGPGTRLLVL.

V usage is TRBV5-5 and J usage is TRBJ2-7; weak D call: TRBD2 (5 bases). This CDR3 contains 14 residues. V was clipped by 4 bases and J by 3 bases, with 14 bases between them. CDR1 is SGHKS, CDR2 YYEKEE, per germline (reference sequence). CDR3 region: CASSPGSSLYEQYF. In DNA, the CDR3 is TGTGCCAGCAGCCCGGGGTCCTCCCTCTACGAGCAGTACTTC.

The rearrangement uses TRBV7-9 and TRBJ2-5; D remains unclear. The J call is doubtful: the DNA matches TRBJ2-7 better. Germline loops: CDR1 SEHNR, CDR2 FQNEAQ (reference sequence). The CDR3 is 14 residues long. Here the CDR3 reads CASSSPTAFHEQYF. In DNA form, the CDR3 reads TGTGCCAGCAGCTCCCCAACTGCGTTCCACGAGCAGTACTTC.

This clone was seen a handful of times. The rearrangement links TRBV19 to TRBJ2-7, with no clear D. Trimming stripped 5 bases from V and 1 base from J, with 9 bases between. This CDR3 spans 13 amino acids. In germline, CDR1 is LNHDA, CDR2 SQIVND (reference sequence). CDR3 residues: CASSWQQSYEQYF. The CDR3, as DNA: TGTGCCAGTAGTTGGCAACAATCCTACGAGCAGTACTTC. The variable domain in full, completed from reference TRBV19 and TRBJ2-7, reads DGGITQSPKYLFRKEGQNVTLSCEQNLNHDAMYWYRQDPGQGLRLIYYSQIVNDFQKGDIAEGYSVSREKKESFPLTVTSAQKNPTAFYLCASSWQQSYEQYFGPGTRLTVT.

The chain is built from TRBV5-1 and TRBJ2-2; 8 bases line up with TRBD1. This CDR3 comprises 15 residues. V lost 4 bases and J lost 3; bases outside the gene matches: 5. Per the germline V gene, CDR1 is SGHRS and CDR2 is YFSETQ. CDR3 in DNA: TGCGCCAGCAGCACCGGACAGGGCTACACCGGGGAGCTGTTTTTT. This sequence encodes CASSTGQGYTGELFF.

This clone was found once. The chain links TRBV5-4 to TRBJ1-2; D might be TRBD1 (5 bases). V lost 0 bases and J lost 3, with 15 bases in between. The CDR3 is 16 residues long. Germline values: CDR1 SGHNT, CDR2 YYREEE (reference sequence). This CDR3 reads CASSLDSARADYGYTF. The CDR3 DNA is TGTGCCAGCAGCTTGGATTCGGCCAGGGCGGACTATGGCTACACCTTC.

This chain joins TRBV18 and TRBJ1-1; 7 nucleotides align to TRBD1. The V and J ends lost 10 bases and 1 base, in that order; junction bases with no gene match: 12. Germline values: CDR1 KGHSH, CDR2 LQKENI. The CDR3 extends over 15 amino acids. The CDR3 region is CATAPSTGPNTEAFF. The CDR3 bases are TGTGCCACCGCCCCATCGACAGGGCCGAACACTGAAGCTTTCTTT. Full variable domain (outside the CDR3, taken from reference TRBV18 and TRBJ1-1): NAGVMQNPRHLVRRRGQEARLRCSPMKGHSHVYWYRQLPEEGLKFMVYLQKENIIDESGMPKERFSAEFPKEGPSILRIQQVVRGDSAAYFCATAPSTGPNTEAFFGQGTRLTVV.

The gene calls are TRBV29-1 and TRBJ1-2, with 10 bases fitting TRBD1. The germline CDR1 and CDR2 sequences are SQVTM and ANQGSEA. This CDR3 spans 11 amino acids. V lost 6 bases, J lost 8 bases, and 3 bases stayed unmatched. The CDR3 spells CSVGTGVGYTF. The CDR3 DNA reads TGCAGCGTCGGGACAGGGGTAGGCTACACCTTC.

The chain employs TRBV9 and TRBJ2-1; TRBD2 is a possible D gene (6 bases). The length of the CDR3 is 16 residues. Trimming stripped 0 bases from V and 4 bases from J, with 14 bases between. Germline lookup yields CDR1 SGDLS and CDR2 YYNGEE. CDR3 bases: TGTGCCAGCAGCGTAGTAGGTAGCGGCGTTTACAATGAGCAGTTCTTC. This encodes CASSVVGSGVYNEQFF.

This clone was picked up one time. Other nucleotide sequences from this sample produce the same CDR3. The chain recombines TRBV7-9 with TRBJ2-3; D is ambiguous. This CDR3 region has 12 residues. With 5 bases removed from V and 2 bases from J, the gap between germline ends came to 5 bases. CDR1 and CDR2 (germline): SEHNR, FQNEAQ (reference sequence). CDR3 sequence: CASSPSTDTQYF. The CDR3 DNA is TGTGCCAGCAGCCCGTCCACAGATACGCAGTATTTT.

V usage is TRBV5-4 and J usage is TRBJ1-2; maybe TRBD1 (6 bases). This CDR3 comprises 13 residues. Germline-derived CDR1 and CDR2 are SGHNT and YYREEE (reference sequence). With 3 bases removed from V and 6 bases from J, the gap between germline ends came to 12 bases. CDR3: CASSSKQGDGYTF. The CDR3 DNA is TGTGCCAGCAGCTCGAAACAGGGCGATGGCTACACCTTC.

As concerns this clone: Other DNA sequences in this specimen translate into the identical CDR3. This chain joins TRBV5-1 and TRBJ1-5; weak D call: TRBD1 (6 bases). V lost 0 bases and J 4 bases, leaving 8 bases between the germline ends. From germline, CDR1 is SGHRS and CDR2 YFSETQ. The CDR3 totals 14 residues. CDR3 DNA: TGCGCCAGCAGCTTGGAGGGGGTAAATCAGCCCCAGCATTTT. This codes for CASSLEGVNQPQHF.

Here the CDR3 reads CASSVDPLLDTQYF. CDR3 sequence (DNA): TGTGCCAGCAGCGTAGACCCTCTACTAGATACGCAGTATTTT. The chain recombines TRBV9 with TRBJ2-3; D gene unclear. The length of the CDR3 is 14 residues. V was clipped by 0 bases and J by 5 bases, with 10 bases between them. The germline V gene encodes CDR1 SGDLS and CDR2 YYNGEE.

This chain connects TRBV27 to TRBJ2-2; D is possibly TRBD2 (6 bases). The CDR3 loop spans 13 amino acids. CDR1 and CDR2 from the germline V gene are MNHEY and SMNVEV (reference sequence). With 6 bases removed from V and 6 bases from J, the gap between germline ends came to 11 bases. This chain's CDR3 is CASSYREAGELFF. The CDR3 DNA reads as TGTGCCAGCAGCTATAGGGAGGCCGGGGAGCTGTTTTTT.

This clone appeared a single time. The rearrangement uses TRBV11-3 and TRBJ2-3; TRBD1 is a possible D gene (6 bases). Germline-derived CDR1 and CDR2 are SGHNT and YENEEA. V dropped 1 base and J dropped 4 bases, with 18 bases sitting between them. The CDR3 length is 17 residues. The DNA for the CDR3 is TGTGCCAGCAGCTTAGGGGCTACAGGGAGAGGAGCAGATACGCAGTATTTT. Translating gives CASSLGATGRGADTQYF. The full variable domain, in which reference TRBV11-3 and TRBJ2-3 provide the parts outside the CDR3, is EAGVVQSPRYKIIEKKQPVAFWCNPISGHNTLYWYLQNLGQGPELLIRYENEEAVDDSQLPKDRFSAERLKGVDSTLKIQPAELGDSAVYLCASSLGATGRGADTQYFGPGTRLTVL.

In this sample, this clone turned up a few times. The genes are TRBV28 and TRBJ1-1; tentatively, D is TRBD1 (5 bases). Germline V CDR1 and CDR2: MDHEN, SYDVKM. The CDR3 has 12 residues. Trimming removed 10 bases from V and 1 base from J, with 10 bases in between. The CDR3 DNA sequence: TGTGCCACCGTTACAGGGAACACTGAAGCTTTCTTT. Translating it yields CATVTGNTEAFF.

The chain is built from TRBV7-6 and TRBJ1-6, with 8 positions matching TRBD1. Germline trimming cut 4 bases from V and 5 bases from J; bases unmatched to any gene: 4. This CDR3 has 15 amino acids. Per germline, CDR1 SGHVS and CDR2 FNYEAQ. The chain's CDR3 is CASSSGQGNNSPLHF. The CDR3 nucleotides are TGTGCCAGCAGCTCCGGACAGGGAAATAATTCACCCCTCCACTTT.